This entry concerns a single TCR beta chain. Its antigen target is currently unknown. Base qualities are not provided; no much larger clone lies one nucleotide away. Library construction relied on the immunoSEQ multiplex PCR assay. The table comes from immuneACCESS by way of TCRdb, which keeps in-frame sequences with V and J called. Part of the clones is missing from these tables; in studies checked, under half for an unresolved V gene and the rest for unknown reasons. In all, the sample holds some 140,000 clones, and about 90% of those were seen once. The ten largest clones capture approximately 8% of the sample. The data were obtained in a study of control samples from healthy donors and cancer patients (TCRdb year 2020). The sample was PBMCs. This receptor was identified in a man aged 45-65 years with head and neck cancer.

The nucleotide sequence reads TGCGCCAGCAGTGAGTCGGGGAGAGCCACTGAAGCTTTCTTT. Translated, this is CASSESGRATEAFF. The chain is made from TRBV10-1 and TRBJ1-1; the D gene cannot be named for sure. From the germline V gene (reference sequence), CDR1 is WNHNN and CDR2 is SYGVQD. V and J lose 0 bases and 4 bases, and a span of 9 bases separates them. The CDR3 runs 14 amino acids, cysteine and phenylalanine included. Just CDR3 DNA is preserved here, 42 bases in frame from base 1.